A single sample gave rise to the 18 T cell receptor beta chains below, sequenced in a study of blood T cell repertoires in COVID-19. Method: immunoSEQ multiplex PCR; TCRdb's copy keeps in-frame clones and lacks some. Of roughly 250,000 clones in the sample, approximately 80% are singletons; the top ten hold about 3.2%. Source material: peripheral blood. Receptors originate from a woman aged 60-75 years with active or convalescent COVID-19.

This clone was counted a few times. This chain uses TRBV6-5 with TRBJ1-2; TRBD1 agrees at 8 bases. The CDR3 runs to 13 residues. J gave up 6 bases and V 10 bases, and 10 bases lay outside the gene matches. Germline CDR1 and CDR2: MNHEY and SVGAGI. The DNA of the CDR3 is TGTGCCACCAGACCGGACAGGGTCAATGGCTACACCTTC. This translates into CATRPDRVNGYTF.

This chain connects TRBV2 to TRBJ2-2; D is unclear. Germline V gene sequence: CDR1 SNHLY, CDR2 FYNNEI. CDR3 length equals 13 residues. V lost 2 bases and J lost 6, with 7 bases in between. CDR3 protein: CASSEPAPGELFF. CDR3 DNA: TGTGCCAGCAGTGAACCCGCGCCCGGGGAGCTGTTTTTT.

This clone was found a few times. The CDR3 DNA is TGCGCCAGCAGCTCCCCCCCGGGGGGGGAATACAATGAGCAGTTCTTC. The encoded protein is CASSSPPGGEYNEQFF. The rearrangement joins TRBV5-1 to TRBJ2-1; 8 positions agree with TRBD2. The CDR3 is 16 residues long. Germline-derived CDR1 and CDR2 are SGHRS and YFSETQ. V was pared by 3 bases and J by 4 bases, with 9 bases of the junction left unmatched. The whole variable domain, filled in from reference TRBV5-1 and TRBJ2-1, reads KAGVTQTPRYLIKTRGQQVTLSCSPISGHRSVSWYQQTPGQGLQFLFEYFSETQRNKGNFPGRFSGRQFSNSRSEMNVSTLELGDSALYLCASSSPPGGEYNEQFFGPGTRLTVL.

The gene calls are TRBV9 and TRBJ2-5; D is unresolved. This CDR3 comprises 14 residues. Between the trimmed V and J ends, which lost 3 bases and 0 bases, there was a span of 9 bases. Germline values: CDR1 SGDLS, CDR2 YYNGEE. CDR3: CASSETPYQETQYF. The CDR3 DNA is TGTGCCAGCAGCGAAACACCTTACCAAGAGACCCAGTACTTC.

Only a few counts were recorded for this clone. The chain uses TRBV15 and TRBJ2-1; D remains ambiguous. The CDR3 is 15 amino acids. The germline CDR1 and CDR2 sequences are LNHNV and YYDKDF (reference sequence). V was shortened by 0 bases and J by 8 bases, with 14 bases between the two germline ends. In DNA, the CDR3 is TGTGCCACCAGCAGAGATGCAGGTTATTGGGATGAGCAGTTCTTC. It is translated as CATSRDAGYWDEQFF.

The chain links TRBV6-5 to TRBJ1-2; the match to TRBD1 covers 7 bases. The germline V gene encodes CDR1 MNHEY and CDR2 SVGAGI. V dropped 6 bases and J dropped 3; count of bases not matched to a gene: 1. The CDR3 extends over 12 amino acids. CDR3 region: CASRGQYYGYTF. The CDR3, as DNA: TGTGCCAGCAGGGGACAGTACTATGGCTACACCTTC.

In nucleotides, the CDR3 is TGTGCCAGCAGCTTGGGGCAGGCCATTAACTATGGCTACACCTTC. It is translated as CASSLGQAINYGYTF. The chain has TRBV5-5 and TRBJ1-2; D not resolved. Germline V gives CDR1 SGHKS, CDR2 YYEKEE (reference sequence). V was shortened by 0 bases and J by 1 base, with 10 bases between the two germline ends. The CDR3 length is 15 residues.

This clone showed up many times. V is TRBV27 and J is TRBJ1-2, with D tentatively TRBD1 (5 bases). Germline V lookup: CDR1 MNHEY, CDR2 SMNVEV (reference sequence). V lost 5 bases and J lost 5, with 18 bases in between. The CDR3 is 15 amino acids. The CDR3 bases are TGTGCCAGCAGTCCCAGCATCCGGGGGGGTTATGGCTACACCTTC. Its protein product is CASSPSIRGGYGYTF.

CDR3 in DNA: TGCACCCCTACCCGACAGAAGAACACTGAAGCTTTCTTT. It codes for CTPTRQKNTEAFF. This sequence joins TRBV10-2 and TRBJ1-1; possible D gene TRBD1, 5 bases. Germline V lookup: CDR1 WSHSY, CDR2 SAAADI. The CDR3 has 13 amino acids.

The chain links TRBV6-2 or TRBV6-3 to TRBJ2-7, with D unresolved. The CDR3 covers 12 residues. Germline V CDR1 and CDR2: MNHEY, SVGEGT. Trimming shortened V by 3 bases and J by 2 bases, and 5 bases separated the two germline ends. CDR3 residues: CASSYPAYEQYF. CDR3 DNA sequence: TGTGCCAGCAGTTATCCAGCCTACGAGCAGTACTTC.

Only a few counts were recorded for this clone. This chain links TRBV15 with TRBJ1-1, with D tentatively TRBD1 (6 bases). Per germline, CDR1 LNHNV and CDR2 YYDKDF (reference sequence). The CDR3 is 13 residues long. Trimming removed 4 bases from V and 4 bases from J, with 10 bases in between. The CDR3 DNA reads TGTGCCACCAGCACCCAACAGGGCACTGAAGCTTTCTTT. Amino acid sequence: CATSTQQGTEAFF.

V is TRBV4-1 and J is TRBJ2-1, with 7 bases lining up with TRBD2. Unmatched junction bases numbered 8, after V lost 0 bases and J lost 9 bases. Germline lookup yields CDR1 MGHRA and CDR2 YSYEKL. This CDR3 spans 15 amino acids. CDR3 protein: CASSQEIPSGGEQFF. The CDR3 coding sequence is TGCGCCAGCAGCCAAGAAATCCCGTCGGGGGGTGAGCAGTTCTTC.

The rearrangement links TRBV7-2 to TRBJ2-3; D is possibly TRBD2 (6 bases). Trimming removed 3 bases at V and 0 bases at J, with 19 bases between. The CDR3 loop spans 18 amino acids. Germline CDR1 and CDR2: SGHTA and FQGNSA. In DNA, the CDR3 is TGTGCCAGCAGCTTCCGGGACTCGTGGAGGACTAGCACAGATACGCAGTATTTT. Translated, it gives CASSFRDSWRTSTDTQYF.

The V and J genes are TRBV29-1 and TRBJ2-7; 9 positions match TRBD1. V lost 0 bases to trimming and J lost 6 bases; unmatched junction nucleotides: 6. The CDR3 consists of 14 residues. Germline V CDR1 and CDR2: SQVTM, ANQGSEA. The DNA of the CDR3 is TGCAGCGTTGAAGAGGACAGGGGATGGGGCGAGCAGTACTTC. Residues: CSVEEDRGWGEQYF.

The genes are TRBV11-2 and TRBJ1-2; tentatively, D is TRBD1 (5 bases). V lost 4 bases and J 2 bases, leaving 17 bases between the germline ends. This CDR3 region has 16 residues. Germline values: CDR1 SGHAT, CDR2 FQNNGV. This CDR3 reads CASSSQSNRGNYGYTF. CDR3 DNA sequence: TGTGCCAGCAGCTCCCAATCAAACCGGGGGAACTATGGCTACACCTTC.

The rearrangement uses TRBV6-2 or TRBV6-3 and TRBJ2-7; TRBD2 agrees at 9 bases. V gave up 5 bases and J gave up 2 bases; unmatched junction bases: 10. Germline-derived CDR1 and CDR2 are MNHEY and SVGEGT. This CDR3 spans 16 amino acids. This CDR3 is CASSTILSGGPYEQYF. The DNA for the CDR3 is TGTGCCAGCAGTACCATTCTTAGCGGGGGACCCTACGAGCAGTACTTC.

A note on this clone: The germline gene is not matched at one end of the junction; a read error may be the cause. Additional DNA sequences in this sample encode the identical CDR3. The V gene is TRBV5-5, the J gene TRBJ2-2; 7 nucleotides agree with TRBD2. CDR3 length equals 19 residues. From germline, CDR1 is SGHKS and CDR2 YYEKEE (reference sequence). This CDR3 is CASSFFPPLAGRGTGELFF. Here the CDR3 DNA reads TGTGCCAGCAGCTTTTTCCCCCCTCTTGCGGGGCGGGGGACCGGGGAGTTGTTTTTT. Using reference TRBV5-5 and TRBJ2-2 for the parts outside the CDR3, the full variable domain is DAGVTQSPTHLIKTRGQQVTLRCSPISGHKSVSWYQQVLGQGPQFIFQYYEKEERGRGNFPDRFSARQFPNYSSELNVNALLLGDSALYLCASSFFPPLAGRGTGELFFGEGSRLTVL.

The chain employs TRBV3-1 (or the pseudogene TRBV3-2) and TRBJ2-3; the match to TRBD2 covers 13 bases. Germline CDR1 reads LGHDT; CDR2 reads YNNKEL (reference sequence). The CDR3 has 17 residues. After removal of 1 base from V and 2 bases from J, the junction contained 3 bases not matched to a gene. CDR3 loop: CASSQATSGGPTDTQYF. DNA for the CDR3: TGTGCCAGCAGCCAAGCGACTAGCGGGGGGCCCACAGATACGCAGTATTTT.